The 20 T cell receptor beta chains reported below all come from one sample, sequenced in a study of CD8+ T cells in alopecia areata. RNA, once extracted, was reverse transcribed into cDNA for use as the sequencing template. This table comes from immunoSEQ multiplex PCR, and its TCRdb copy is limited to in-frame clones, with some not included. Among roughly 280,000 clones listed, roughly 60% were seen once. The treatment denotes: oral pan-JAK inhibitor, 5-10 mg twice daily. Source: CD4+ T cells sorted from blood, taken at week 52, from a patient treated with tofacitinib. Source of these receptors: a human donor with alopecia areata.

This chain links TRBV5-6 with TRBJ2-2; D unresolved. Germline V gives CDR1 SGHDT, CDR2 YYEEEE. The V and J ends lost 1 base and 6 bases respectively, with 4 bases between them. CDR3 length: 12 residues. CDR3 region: CASSLISGELFF. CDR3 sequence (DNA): TGTGCCAGCAGCTTGATCTCCGGGGAGCTGTTTTTT.

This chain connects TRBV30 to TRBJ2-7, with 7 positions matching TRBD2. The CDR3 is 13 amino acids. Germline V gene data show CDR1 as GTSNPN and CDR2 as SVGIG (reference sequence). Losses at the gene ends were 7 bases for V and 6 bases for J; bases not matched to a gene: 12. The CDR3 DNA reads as TGTGCCTCAACGGACGGGGGGAGAGTCGAGCAGTACTTC. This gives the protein CASTDGGRVEQYF.

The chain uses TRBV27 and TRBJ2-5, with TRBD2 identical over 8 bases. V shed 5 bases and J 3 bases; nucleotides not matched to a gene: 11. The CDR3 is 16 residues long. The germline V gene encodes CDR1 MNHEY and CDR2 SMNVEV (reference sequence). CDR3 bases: TGTGCCAGCAGTCGGAGCGGGGGCATCGGGGAAGAGACCCAGTACTTC. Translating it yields CASSRSGGIGEETQYF.

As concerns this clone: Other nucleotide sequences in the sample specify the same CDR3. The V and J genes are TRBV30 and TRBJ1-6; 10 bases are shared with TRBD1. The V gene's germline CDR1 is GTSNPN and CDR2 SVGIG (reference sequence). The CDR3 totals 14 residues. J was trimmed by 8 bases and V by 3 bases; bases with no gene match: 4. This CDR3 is CAWRETGGYSPLHF. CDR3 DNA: TGTGCCTGGAGGGAGACAGGGGGCTATTCACCCCTCCACTTT.

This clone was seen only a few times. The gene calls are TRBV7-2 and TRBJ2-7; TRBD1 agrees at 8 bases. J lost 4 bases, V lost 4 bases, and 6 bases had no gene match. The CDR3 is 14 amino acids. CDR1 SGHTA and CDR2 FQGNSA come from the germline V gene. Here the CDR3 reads CASSSGQGRYEQYF. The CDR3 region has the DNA TGTGCCAGCAGCTCTGGACAGGGACGGTACGAGCAGTACTTC.

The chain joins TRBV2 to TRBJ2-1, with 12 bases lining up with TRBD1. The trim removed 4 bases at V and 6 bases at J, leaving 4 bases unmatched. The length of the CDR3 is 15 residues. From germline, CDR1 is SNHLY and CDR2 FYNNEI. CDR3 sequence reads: CASSVGDRGRNEQFF. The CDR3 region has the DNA TGTGCCAGCAGTGTGGGGGACAGGGGGCGCAATGAGCAGTTCTTC.

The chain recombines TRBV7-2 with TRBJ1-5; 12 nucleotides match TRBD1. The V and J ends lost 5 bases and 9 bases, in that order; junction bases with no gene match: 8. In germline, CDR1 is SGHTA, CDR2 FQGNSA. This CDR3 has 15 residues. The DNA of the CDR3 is TGTGCCAGCAGCCTGGGACAGGGGGCGCGTATGCCCCAGCATTTT. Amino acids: CASSLGQGARMPQHF. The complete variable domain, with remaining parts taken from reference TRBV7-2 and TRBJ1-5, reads GAGVSQSPSNKVTEKGKDVELRCDPISGHTALYWYRQSLGQGLEFLIYFQGNSAPDKSGLPSDRFSAERTGGSVSTLTIQRTQQEDSAVYLCASSLGQGARMPQHFGDGTRLSIL.

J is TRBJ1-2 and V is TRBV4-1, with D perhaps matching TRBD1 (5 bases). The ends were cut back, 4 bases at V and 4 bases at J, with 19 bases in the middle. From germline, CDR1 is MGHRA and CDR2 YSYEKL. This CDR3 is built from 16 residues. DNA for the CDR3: TGCGCCAGCAGCCCCGACGTCGGGAGGGGATCCTATGGCTACACCTTC. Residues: CASSPDVGRGSYGYTF.

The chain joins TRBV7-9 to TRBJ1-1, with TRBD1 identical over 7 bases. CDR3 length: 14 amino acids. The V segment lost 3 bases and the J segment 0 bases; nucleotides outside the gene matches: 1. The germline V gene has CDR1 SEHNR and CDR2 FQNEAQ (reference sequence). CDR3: CASSFDRVNTEAFF. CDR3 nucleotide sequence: TGTGCCAGCAGCTTTGACAGGGTGAACACTGAAGCTTTCTTT.

In nucleotides, the CDR3 is TGTGCCAGCAGCGTAGCGGGACAGGCATACGAGCAGTACTTC. It translates to CASSVAGQAYEQYF. This chain links TRBV9 with TRBJ2-7; 8 bases line up with TRBD1. V dropped 0 bases and J dropped 4; count of bases not matched to a gene: 3. This CDR3 has 14 residues. Germline lookup yields CDR1 SGDLS and CDR2 YYNGEE.

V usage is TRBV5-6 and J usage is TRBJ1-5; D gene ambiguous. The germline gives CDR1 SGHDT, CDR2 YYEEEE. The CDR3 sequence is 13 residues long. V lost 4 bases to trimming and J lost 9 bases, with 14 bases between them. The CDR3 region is CASSPNPGLPQHF. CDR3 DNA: TGTGCCAGCAGCCCAAATCCGGGCCTGCCCCAGCATTTT.

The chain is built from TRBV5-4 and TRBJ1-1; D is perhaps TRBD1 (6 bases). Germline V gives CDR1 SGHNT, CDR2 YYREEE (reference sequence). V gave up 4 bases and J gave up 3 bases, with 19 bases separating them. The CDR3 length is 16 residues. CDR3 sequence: CASSHRQAPTDTEAFF. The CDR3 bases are TGTGCCAGCAGCCATAGACAGGCCCCCACCGACACTGAAGCTTTCTTT.

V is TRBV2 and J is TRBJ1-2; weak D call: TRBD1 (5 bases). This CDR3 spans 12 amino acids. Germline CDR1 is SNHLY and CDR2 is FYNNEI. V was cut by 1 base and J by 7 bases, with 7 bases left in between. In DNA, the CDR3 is TGTGCCAGCAGTGAAGGGGGCGGTGGCTACACCTTC. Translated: CASSEGGGGYTF.

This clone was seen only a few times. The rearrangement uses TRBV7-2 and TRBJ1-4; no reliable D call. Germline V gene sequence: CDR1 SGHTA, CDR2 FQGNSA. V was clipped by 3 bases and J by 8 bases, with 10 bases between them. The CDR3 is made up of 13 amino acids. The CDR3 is CASSFQAGEKLFF. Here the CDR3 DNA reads TGTGCCAGCAGCTTTCAGGCTGGCGAAAAACTGTTTTTT.

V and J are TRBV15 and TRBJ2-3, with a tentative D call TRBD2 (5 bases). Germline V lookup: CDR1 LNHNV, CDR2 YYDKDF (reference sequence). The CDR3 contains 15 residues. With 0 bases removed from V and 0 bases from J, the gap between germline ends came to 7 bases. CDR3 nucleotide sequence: TGTGCCACCAGCAGAGAGAGGGTGAGCACAGATACGCAGTATTTT. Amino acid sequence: CATSRERVSTDTQYF.

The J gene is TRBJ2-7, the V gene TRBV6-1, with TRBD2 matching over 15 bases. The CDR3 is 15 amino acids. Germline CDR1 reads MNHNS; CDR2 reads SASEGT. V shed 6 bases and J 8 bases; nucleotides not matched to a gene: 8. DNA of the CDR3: TGTGCCAGCAGGCGACCGGGACTAGCGGGGGGAAAGCAGTACTTC. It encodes CASRRPGLAGGKQYF.

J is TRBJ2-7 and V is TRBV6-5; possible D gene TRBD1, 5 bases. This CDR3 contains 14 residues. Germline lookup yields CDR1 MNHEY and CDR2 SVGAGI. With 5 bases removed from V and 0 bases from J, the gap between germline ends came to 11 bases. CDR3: CASSLRTPSYEQYF. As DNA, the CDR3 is TGTGCCAGCAGTCTACGGACACCCTCCTACGAGCAGTACTTC.

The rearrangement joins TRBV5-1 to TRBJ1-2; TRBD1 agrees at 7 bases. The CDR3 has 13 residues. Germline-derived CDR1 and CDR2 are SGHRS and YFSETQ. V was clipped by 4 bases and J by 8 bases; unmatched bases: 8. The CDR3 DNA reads TGCGCCAGCAGCATACGGACAGGAGGGGGCTACACCTTC. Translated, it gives CASSIRTGGGYTF.

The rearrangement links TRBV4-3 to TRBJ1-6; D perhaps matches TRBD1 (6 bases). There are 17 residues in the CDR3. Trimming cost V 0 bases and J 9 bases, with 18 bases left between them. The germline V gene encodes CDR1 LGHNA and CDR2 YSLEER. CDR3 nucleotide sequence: TGCGCCAGCAGCCAAGAGTGGACAGTGGGGTCGAGTTCACCCCTCCACTTT. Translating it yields CASSQEWTVGSSSPLHF.

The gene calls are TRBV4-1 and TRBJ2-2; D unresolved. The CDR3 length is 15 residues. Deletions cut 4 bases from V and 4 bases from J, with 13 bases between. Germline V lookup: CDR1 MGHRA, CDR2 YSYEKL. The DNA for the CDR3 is TGCGCCAGCAGCCCAGCTCGTAGCTCCACCGGGGAGCTGTTTTTT. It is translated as CASSPARSSTGELFF.